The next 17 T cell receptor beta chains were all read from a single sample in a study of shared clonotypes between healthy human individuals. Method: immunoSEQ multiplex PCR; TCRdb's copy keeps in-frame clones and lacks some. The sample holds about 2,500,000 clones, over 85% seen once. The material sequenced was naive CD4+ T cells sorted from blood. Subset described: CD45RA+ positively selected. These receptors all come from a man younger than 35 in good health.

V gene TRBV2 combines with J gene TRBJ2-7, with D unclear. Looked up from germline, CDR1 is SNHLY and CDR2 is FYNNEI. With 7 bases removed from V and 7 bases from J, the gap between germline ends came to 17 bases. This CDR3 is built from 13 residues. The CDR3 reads CASNPGPYWEQYF. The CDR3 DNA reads TGTGCCAGCAACCCGGGCCCTTACTGGGAGCAGTACTTC.

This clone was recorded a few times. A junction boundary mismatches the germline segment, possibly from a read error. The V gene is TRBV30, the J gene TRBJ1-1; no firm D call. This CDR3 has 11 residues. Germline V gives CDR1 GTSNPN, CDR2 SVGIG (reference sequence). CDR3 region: CAWSPNAEAFF. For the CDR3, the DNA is TGTGCCTGGAGTCCGAACGCTGAAGCTTTCTTT.

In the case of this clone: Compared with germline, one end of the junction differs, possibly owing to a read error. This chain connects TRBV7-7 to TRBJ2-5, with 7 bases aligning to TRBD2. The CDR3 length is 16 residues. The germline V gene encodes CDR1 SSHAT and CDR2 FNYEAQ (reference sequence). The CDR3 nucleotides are TGTGCTAGCAGCTTAGCGAGTTTAGCGGGCCAAGAGACCCAGTACTTC. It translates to CASSLASLAGQETQYF. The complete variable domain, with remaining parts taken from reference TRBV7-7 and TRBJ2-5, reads GAGVSQSPRYKVTKRGQDVTLRCDPISSHATLYWYQQALGQGPEFLTYFNYEAQPDKSGLPSDRFSAERPEGSISTLTIQRTEQRDSAMYRCASSLASLAGQETQYFGPGTRLLVL.

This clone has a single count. The CDR3 reads CASSPLYTGGDYGYTF. CDR3 in DNA: TGTGCCAGCTCACCCCTCTATACAGGGGGCGACTATGGCTACACCTTC. The genes are TRBV18 and TRBJ1-2, with 9 bases identical to TRBD1. CDR1 and CDR2 (germline): KGHSH, LQKENI. CDR3 length: 16 amino acids. After removal of 3 bases from V and 3 bases from J, the junction contained 8 bases not matched to a gene.

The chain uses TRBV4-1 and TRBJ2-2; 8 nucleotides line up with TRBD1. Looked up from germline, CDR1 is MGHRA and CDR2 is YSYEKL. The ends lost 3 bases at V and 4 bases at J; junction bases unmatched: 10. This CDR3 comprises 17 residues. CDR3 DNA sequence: TGCGCCAGCAGCCAGCCCCCCGCAGGGGGCTTCACCGGGGAGCTGTTTTTT. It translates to CASSQPPAGGFTGELFF.

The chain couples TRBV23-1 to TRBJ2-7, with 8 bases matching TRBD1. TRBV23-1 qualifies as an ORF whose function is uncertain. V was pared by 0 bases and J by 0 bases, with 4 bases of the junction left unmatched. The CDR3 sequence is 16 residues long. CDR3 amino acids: CASSQSSQGASYEQYF. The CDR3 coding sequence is TGCGCCAGCAGTCAATCTTCCCAGGGGGCCTCCTACGAGCAGTACTTC.

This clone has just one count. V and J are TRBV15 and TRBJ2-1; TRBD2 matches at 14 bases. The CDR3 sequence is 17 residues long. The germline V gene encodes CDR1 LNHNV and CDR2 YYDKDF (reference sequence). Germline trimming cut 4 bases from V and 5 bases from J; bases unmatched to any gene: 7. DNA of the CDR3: TGTGCCACCAGCAAAAGAAGGGGACTAGCGGGAGACAATGAGCAGTTCTTC. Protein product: CATSKRRGLAGDNEQFF.

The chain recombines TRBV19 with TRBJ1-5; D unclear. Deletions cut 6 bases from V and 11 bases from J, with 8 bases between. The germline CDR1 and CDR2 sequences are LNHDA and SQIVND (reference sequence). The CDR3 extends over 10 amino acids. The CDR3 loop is CASRGGSQHF. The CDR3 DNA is TGTGCCAGTAGGGGCGGGTCCCAGCATTTT.

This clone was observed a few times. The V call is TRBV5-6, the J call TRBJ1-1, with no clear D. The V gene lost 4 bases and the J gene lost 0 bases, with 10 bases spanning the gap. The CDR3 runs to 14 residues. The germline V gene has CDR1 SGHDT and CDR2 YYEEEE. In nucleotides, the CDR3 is TGTGCCAGCAGCCTGGAATGGATGAACACTGAAGCTTTCTTT. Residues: CASSLEWMNTEAFF. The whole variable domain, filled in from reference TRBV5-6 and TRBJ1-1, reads DAGVTQSPTHLIKTRGQQVTLRCSPKSGHDTVSWYQQALGQGPQFIFQYYEEEERQRGNFPDRFSGHQFPNYSSELNVNALLLGDSALYLCASSLEWMNTEAFFGQGTRLTVV.

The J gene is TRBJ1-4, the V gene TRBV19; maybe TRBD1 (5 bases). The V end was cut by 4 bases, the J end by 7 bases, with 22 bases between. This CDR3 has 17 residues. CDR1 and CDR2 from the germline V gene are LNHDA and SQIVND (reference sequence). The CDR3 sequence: CASSTPKWGGGTEKLFF. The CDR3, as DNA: TGTGCCAGTAGTACCCCAAAGTGGGGCGGGGGTACTGAAAAACTGTTTTTT.

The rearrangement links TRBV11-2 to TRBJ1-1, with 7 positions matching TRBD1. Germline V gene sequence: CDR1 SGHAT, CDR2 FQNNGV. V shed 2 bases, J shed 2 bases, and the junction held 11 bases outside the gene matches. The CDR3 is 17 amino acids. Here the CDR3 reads CASSLTRLTGKNTEAFF. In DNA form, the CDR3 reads TGTGCCAGCAGCTTAACCCGCCTGACAGGGAAAAACACTGAAGCTTTCTTT.

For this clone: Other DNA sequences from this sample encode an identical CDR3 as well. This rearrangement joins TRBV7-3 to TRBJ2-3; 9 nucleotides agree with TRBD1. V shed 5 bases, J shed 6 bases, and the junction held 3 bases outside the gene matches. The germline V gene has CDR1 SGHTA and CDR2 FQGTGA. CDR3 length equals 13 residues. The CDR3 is CASSVDRGDTQYF. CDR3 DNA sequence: TGTGCCAGCAGCGTCGACAGGGGGGATACGCAGTATTTT.

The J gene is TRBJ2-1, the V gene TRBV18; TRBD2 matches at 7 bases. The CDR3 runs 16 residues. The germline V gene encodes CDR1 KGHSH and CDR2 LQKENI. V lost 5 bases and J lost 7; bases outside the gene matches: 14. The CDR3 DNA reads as TGTGCCAGCTCATCTTTCTTGAAGCGGGGAGGAAATGAGCAGTTCTTC. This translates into CASSSFLKRGGNEQFF.

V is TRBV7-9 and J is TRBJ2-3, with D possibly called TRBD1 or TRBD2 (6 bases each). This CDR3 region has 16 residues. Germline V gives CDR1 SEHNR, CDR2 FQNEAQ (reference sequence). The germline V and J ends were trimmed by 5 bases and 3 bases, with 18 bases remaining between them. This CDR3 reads CASSRPGLGATDTQYF. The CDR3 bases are TGTGCCAGCAGCCGGCCGGGACTGGGGGCAACAGATACGCAGTATTTT. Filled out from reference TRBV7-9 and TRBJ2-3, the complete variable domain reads DTGVSQNPRHKITKRGQNVTFRCDPISEHNRLYWYRQTLGQGPEFLTYFQNEAQLEKSRLLSDRFSAERPKGSFSTLEIQRTEQGDSAMYLCASSRPGLGATDTQYFGPGTRLTVL.

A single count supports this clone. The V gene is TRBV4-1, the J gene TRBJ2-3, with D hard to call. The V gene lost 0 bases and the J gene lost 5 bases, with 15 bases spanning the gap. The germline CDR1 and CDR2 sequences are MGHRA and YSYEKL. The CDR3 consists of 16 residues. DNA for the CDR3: TGCGCCAGCAGCCAAGATTCCAGCCCAGGTATAGATACGCAGTATTTT. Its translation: CASSQDSSPGIDTQYF.

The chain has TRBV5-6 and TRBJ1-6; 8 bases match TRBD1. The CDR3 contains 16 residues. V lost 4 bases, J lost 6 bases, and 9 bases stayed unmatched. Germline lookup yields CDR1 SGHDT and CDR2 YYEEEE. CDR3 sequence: CASSGRTGKVNSPLHF. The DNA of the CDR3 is TGTGCCAGCAGCGGGAGGACAGGGAAAGTTAATTCACCCCTCCACTTT. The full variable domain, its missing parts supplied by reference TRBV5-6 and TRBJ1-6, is DAGVTQSPTHLIKTRGQQVTLRCSPKSGHDTVSWYQQALGQGPQFIFQYYEEEERQRGNFPDRFSGHQFPNYSSELNVNALLLGDSALYLCASSGRTGKVNSPLHFGNGTRLTVT.

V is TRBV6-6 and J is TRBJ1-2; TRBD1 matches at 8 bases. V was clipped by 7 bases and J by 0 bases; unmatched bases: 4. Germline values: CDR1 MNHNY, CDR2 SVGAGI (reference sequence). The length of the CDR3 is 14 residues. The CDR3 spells CASIGQGPNYGYTF. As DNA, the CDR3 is TGTGCCAGCATTGGACAGGGCCCTAACTATGGCTACACCTTC.